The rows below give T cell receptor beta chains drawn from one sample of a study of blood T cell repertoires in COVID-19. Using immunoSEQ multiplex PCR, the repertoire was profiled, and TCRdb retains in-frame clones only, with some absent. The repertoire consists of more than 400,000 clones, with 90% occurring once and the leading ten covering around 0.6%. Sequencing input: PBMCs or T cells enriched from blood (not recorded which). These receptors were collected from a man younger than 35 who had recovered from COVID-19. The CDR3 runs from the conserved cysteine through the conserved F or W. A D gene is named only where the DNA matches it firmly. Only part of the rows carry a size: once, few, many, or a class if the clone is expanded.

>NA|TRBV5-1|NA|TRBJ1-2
TGCGCCAGCAGACCACAAAACGGCTACACCTTC
CASRPQNGYTF
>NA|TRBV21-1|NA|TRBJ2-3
TGTGCCAGCAGCAAAGCTTGGGAGGGGACCACAGATACGCAGTATTTT
CASSKAWEGTTDTQYF
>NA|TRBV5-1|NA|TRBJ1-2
TGCGCCAGCAGCTTAGGGGTCCTGCTCTATGGCTACACCTTC
CASSLGVLLYGYTF
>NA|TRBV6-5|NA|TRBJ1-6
TGTGCCAGCAGCGGGGGGTCGGCCTATAATTCACCCCTCCACTTT
CASSGGSAYNSPLHF
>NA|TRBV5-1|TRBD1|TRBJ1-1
TGCGCCAGCAGTCCCAGGATAGGGAAGACAGGGAAAAACACTGAAGCTTTCTTT
CASSPRIGKTGKNTEAFF
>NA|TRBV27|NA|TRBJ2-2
TGTGCCAGCAGTTCGTTGGGCTCCGGGGAGCTGTTTTTT
CASSSLGSGELFF
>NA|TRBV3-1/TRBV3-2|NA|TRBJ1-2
TGTGCCAGCAGCCAAGTGGCCAGATCCCCTTATGGCTACACCTTC
CASSQVARSPYGYTF
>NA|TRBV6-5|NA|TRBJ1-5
TGTGCCAGCAGTCCCGCCGGGGGGAATCAGCCCCAGCATTTT
CASSPAGGNQPQHF
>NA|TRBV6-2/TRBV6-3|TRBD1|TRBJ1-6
TGTGCCAGCAGTTATGTGCGCGCTCGGGACAGCTCCTATAATTCACCCCTCCACTTT
CASSYVRARDSSYNSPLHF
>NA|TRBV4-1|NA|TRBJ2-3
TGCGCCAGCAGCCAAGAAACCAGCGAGACTAACACAGATACGCAGTATTTT
CASSQETSETNTDTQYF
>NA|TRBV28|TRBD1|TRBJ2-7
TGTGCCAGCAGCCTTTTAGACAGGGACTCCTACGAGCAGTACTTC
CASSLLDRDSYEQYF
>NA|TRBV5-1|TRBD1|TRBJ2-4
TGCGCCAGCAGCTTCTACACCGGGACAGGGGGCATTGGCATTCAGTACTTC
CASSFYTGTGGIGIQYF
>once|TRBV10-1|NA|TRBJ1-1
TGCGCCAGCAGTGGAGCGATGGAAACTGAAGCTTTCTTT
CASSGAMETEAFF
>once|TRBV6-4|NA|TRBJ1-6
TGTGCCAGCAGTGACTCGCCAGATTCACCCCTCCACTTT
CASSDSPDSPLHF
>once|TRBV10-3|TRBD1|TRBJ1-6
TGTGCCATCAGAAAGACAGGGAGACAGGATAATTCACCCCTCCACTTT
CAIRKTGRQDNSPLHF
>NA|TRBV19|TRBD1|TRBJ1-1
TGTGCCAGTATTCCGAAATGGGACAGAGCCGGTATAGCTTTCTTT
CASIPKWDRAGIAFF
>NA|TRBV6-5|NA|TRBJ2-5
TGTGCCAGCATCGGCGTGGGGGGACGGGGAGAGACCCAGTACTTC
CASIGVGGRGETQYF
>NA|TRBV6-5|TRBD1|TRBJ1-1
TGTGCCAGTGACAGGGGGCTTATGAACACTGAAGCTTTCTTT
CASDRGLMNTEAFF
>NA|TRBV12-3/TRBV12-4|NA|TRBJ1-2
TGTGCCAGCAGTTTCGAAGTCCAGTTGGGCTACACCTTC
CASSFEVQLGYTF
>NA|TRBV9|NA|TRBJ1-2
TGTGCCAGCAGCGTAGATTCTGATCCCCCAGGTGATGGCTACACCTTC
CASSVDSDPPGDGYTF
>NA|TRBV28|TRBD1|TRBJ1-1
TGTGCCAGCAGTTCAACCTTGACAGGGGTGATTGCTTTCTTT
CASSSTLTGVIAFF
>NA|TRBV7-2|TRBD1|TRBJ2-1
TGTGCCAGCAGCGACAAACAGGGGGCCTACAATGAGCAGTTCTTC
CASSDKQGAYNEQFF
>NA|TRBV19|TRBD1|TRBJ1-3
TGTGCCAGCAGCGGAGAGACAGGGATTTTTGGAAACACCATATATTTT
CASSGETGIFGNTIYF
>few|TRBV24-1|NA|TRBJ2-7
TGTGCCACCAGTGAAATACTAGCAGCCGGGGGGCAGTACTTC
CATSEILAAGGQYF
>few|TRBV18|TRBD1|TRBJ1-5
TGTGCCAGCTCACCGGACAGGAATCAGCCCCAGCATTTT
CASSPDRNQPQHF
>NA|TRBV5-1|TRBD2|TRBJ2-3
TGCGCCACCCGGACTAGCGGTTCACAAGGTACGCAGTATTTT
CATRTSGSQGTQYF
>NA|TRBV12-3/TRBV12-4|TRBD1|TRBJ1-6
TGTGCCAGCAGTCCCCGACAGGGTTCACCCCTCCACTTT
CASSPRQGSPLHF
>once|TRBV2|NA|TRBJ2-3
TGTGCCAGCCTCGCAACTAGCACAGATACGCAGTATTTT
CASLATSTDTQYF
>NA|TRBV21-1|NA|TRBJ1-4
TGTGCCAACAAGGACAGGGATGAAAAACTGTTTTTT
CANKDRDEKLFF
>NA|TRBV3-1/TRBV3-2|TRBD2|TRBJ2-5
TGTGCCAGCAGCCCTAGCGGGAGCGGTAAGGAGACCCAGTACTTC
CASSPSGSGKETQYF
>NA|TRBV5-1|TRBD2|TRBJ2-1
TGCGCCAGCAGCGGGGGGACTAGCGGGAGCTACAATGAGCAGTTCTTC
CASSGGTSGSYNEQFF
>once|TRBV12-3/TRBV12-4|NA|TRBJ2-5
TGTGCCAGCAGTTTTCAGGGGCGAGAGACCCAGTACTTC
CASSFQGRETQYF
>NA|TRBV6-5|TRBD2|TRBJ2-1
TGTGCCAGCAGACTCCTAGCGGTCTCCTACAATGAGCAGTTCTTC
CASRLLAVSYNEQFF
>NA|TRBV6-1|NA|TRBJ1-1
TGTGCCAGCAGTGAGAGGGGGTTATTGGTAACTGAAGCTTTCTTT
CASSERGLLVTEAFF
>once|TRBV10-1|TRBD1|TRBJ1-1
TGCGCCAGCAGCGCGGGACAGGGGACGAGGACTGAAGCTTTCTTT
CASSAGQGTRTEAFF
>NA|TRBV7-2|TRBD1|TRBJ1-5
TGTGCCAGCAGTACGGGACAGGGGGGTTGGATCGCCAGCAATCAGCCCCAGCATTTT
CASSTGQGGWIASNQPQHF
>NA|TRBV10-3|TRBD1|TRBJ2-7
TGTGCCATCAGTGGGACAGGCCCAACCTACGAGCAGTACTTC
CAISGTGPTYEQYF
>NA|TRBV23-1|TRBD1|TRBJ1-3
TGCGCCAGCAGTCCCGGACAGGGGGGATCTGGAAACACCATATATTTT
CASSPGQGGSGNTIYF
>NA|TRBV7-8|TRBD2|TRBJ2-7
TGTGCCAGCAGCTTAGGGGTCGGCGGGAGGGCCTCCTACGAGCAGTACTTC
CASSLGVGGRASYEQYF